Listed here are 25 T cell receptor beta chains from one sample, sequenced in a study of T-cell memory formation after mild COVID-19. TCRdb analysed the 5' RACE reads with MiXCR anew, one entry per CDR3 protein. This table holds hundreds of thousands of distinct CDR3 sequences, about a sixth found once. What was sequenced was PBMCs or a T cell subset sorted from them (not recorded which). The receptors shown here come from a man aged 18-30 years who had mild COVID-19 (a few samples of this study predate the infection). Cell type and time point are not known.

CDR3 sequence: CASSLSGTGINEQFF. CDR3 nucleotides: TGTGCCAGCAGCTTGTCCGGGACAGGGATAAATGAGCAGTTCTTC. This chain connects TRBV7-3 to TRBJ2-1; 9 bases agree with TRBD1. Germline V gives CDR1 SGHTA, CDR2 FQGTGA. Trimming removed 3 bases from V and 7 bases from J; junction bases left unmatched: 7. The CDR3 has 15 residues.

This clonotype was counted a few times. This chain links TRBV24-1 with TRBJ2-7; D possibly corresponds to TRBD1 (6 bases). In germline, CDR1 is KGHDR, CDR2 SFDVKD. The V and J ends lost 4 bases and 4 bases respectively, with 10 bases between them. The CDR3 is made up of 13 amino acids. The CDR3 protein is CATSEVQGYEQYF. CDR3 coding DNA: TGTGCCACCAGTGAAGTGCAGGGGTACGAGCAGTACTTC.

This clonotype came up many times. The chain joins TRBV6-5 to TRBJ2-1; D is possibly TRBD2 (6 bases). From germline, CDR1 is MNHEY and CDR2 SVGAGI. The CDR3 runs to 14 residues. Trimming shortened V by 5 bases and J by 0 bases, and 8 bases separated the two germline ends. CDR3 sequence (DNA): TGTGCCAGCAGTGAGGAGGGCTCCTACAATGAGCAGTTCTTC. It encodes CASSEEGSYNEQFF.

This clonotype was seen more than once but under ten times. The rearrangement uses TRBV6-6 and TRBJ2-5; 14 bases map to TRBD2. Trimming cost V 6 bases and J 5 bases; bases outside gene matches: 2. This CDR3 has 14 residues. CDR1 and CDR2 (germline): MNHNY, SVGAGI (reference sequence). For the CDR3, the DNA is TGTGCCAGCAGAGGGACTAGCGGGGGTGAGACCCAGTACTTC. Encoded protein: CASRGTSGGETQYF.

This sequence joins TRBV7-9 and TRBJ1-2; D ambiguous. There are 11 residues in the CDR3. The germline CDR1 and CDR2 sequences are SEHNR and FQNEAQ (reference sequence). V lost 2 bases to trimming and J lost 7 bases, with 5 bases between them. The CDR3, as DNA: TGTGCCAGCAGCTTAATCGGTGGCTACACCTTC. This translates into CASSLIGGYTF.

The V gene is TRBV29-1, the J gene TRBJ2-1; no clear D gene. Trimming took off 7 bases at V and 8 bases at J, with 12 bases between the two ends. The CDR3 contains 11 residues. Germline CDR1 and CDR2: SQVTM and ANQGSEA. The CDR3 loop is CSAAPGDEQFF. DNA for the CDR3: TGCAGCGCCGCCCCGGGTGATGAGCAGTTCTTC.

This clonotype has just a few counts. The chain carries TRBV19 and TRBJ2-1; 14 nucleotides match TRBD2. The CDR3 contains 17 residues. Germline V gene lookup returns CDR1 LNHDA and CDR2 SQIVND (reference sequence). The junction had 7 bases not matched to a gene; V was cut back by 6 bases and J by 3 bases. The CDR3 DNA reads TGTGCCAGTAGGAAATCGGGACTAGCGGGGGTCTACAATGAGCAGTTCTTC. It yields the protein CASRKSGLAGVYNEQFF.

The table lists this clonotype with a few counts. The chain recombines TRBV5-1 with TRBJ2-3; 9 bases fit TRBD2. Germline V gene data show CDR1 as SGHRS and CDR2 as YFSETQ. The CDR3 extends over 17 amino acids. With V trimmed by 4 bases and J by 2 bases, 11 bases remained unmatched. The CDR3 spells CASSPWTSATSTDTQYF. In DNA, the CDR3 is TGCGCCAGCAGCCCCTGGACTAGCGCGACTTCCACAGATACGCAGTATTTT. Variable domain in full (rest from reference TRBV5-1 and TRBJ2-3): KAGVTQTPRYLIKTRGQQVTLSCSPISGHRSVSWYQQTPGQGLQFLFEYFSETQRNKGNFPGRFSGRQFSNSRSEMNVSTLELGDSALYLCASSPWTSATSTDTQYFGPGTRLTVL.

A few counts support this clonotype. V gene TRBV14 combines with J gene TRBJ2-5, with 10 bases matching TRBD2. The CDR3 has 15 residues. Germline V gene lookup returns CDR1 SGHDN and CDR2 FVKESK. V shed 1 base and J 2 bases; nucleotides not matched to a gene: 1. As DNA, the CDR3 is TGTGCCAGCAGCCAAGTGACTAGCGGGCAAGAGACCCAGTACTTC. Protein product: CASSQVTSGQETQYF.

The genes are TRBV6-5 and TRBJ2-7; the D gene is possibly TRBD1 (5 bases). Looked up from germline, CDR1 is MNHEY and CDR2 is SVGAGI. The CDR3 is 15 amino acids. Trimming cost V 5 bases and J 4 bases, with 18 bases left between them. CDR3 residues: CASSPRPWGVYEQYV. The CDR3 DNA is TGTGCCAGCAGTCCCCGTCCTTGGGGCGTGTACGAGCAGTACGTC.

The chain uses TRBV4-3 and TRBJ1-2; D might be TRBD1 (6 bases). The CDR3 has 15 residues. Trimming took 0 bases from V and 5 from J, leaving 13 bases between them. The germline V gene has CDR1 LGHNA and CDR2 YSLEER. CDR3 residues: CASSQDTGSLYGYTF. The CDR3, as DNA: TGCGCCAGCAGCCAAGATACAGGGTCTTTGTATGGCTACACCTTC.

This clonotype was recorded only once. The chain has TRBV6-2 or TRBV6-3 and TRBJ2-7; maybe TRBD2 (5 bases). Per the germline V gene, CDR1 is MNHEY and CDR2 is SVGEGT. V lost 9 bases and J lost 3, with 21 bases in between. There are 15 residues in the CDR3. CDR3 coding DNA: TGTGCCAGTTCACCAACGGGCCGGAGCGGCTACGAGCAGTACGTC. The encoded protein is CASSPTGRSGYEQYV.

The chain combines TRBV5-1 with TRBJ1-2; TRBD1 might be the D (6 bases). The CDR3 extends over 15 amino acids. The germline CDR1 and CDR2 sequences are SGHRS and YFSETQ. V shed 7 bases and J shed 4 bases, with 20 bases lying between them. CDR3 coding DNA: TGCGCCAGCTCCGACTCAGGGGAAACGGCCTATGGCTACACCTTC. Translated: CASSDSGETAYGYTF.

This clonotype was seen a few times. This chain joins TRBV15 and TRBJ1-5; D gene unclear. The length of the CDR3 is 14 residues. Germline CDR1 reads LNHNV; CDR2 reads YYDKDF (reference sequence). V lost 0 bases, J lost 7 bases, and 10 bases lay in between. This CDR3 reads CATSRDADVQPQHF. The CDR3 DNA is TGTGCCACCAGCAGAGACGCGGACGTCCAGCCCCAGCATTTT.

The gene calls are TRBV9 and TRBJ2-1; D is possibly TRBD2 (5 bases). V was trimmed by 2 bases and J by 3 bases, leaving 12 bases between them. The CDR3 runs to 15 residues. CDR1 and CDR2 (germline): SGDLS, YYNGEE. In nucleotides, the CDR3 is TGTGCCAGCAGCGTGGACGGGGTAGGCTACAATGAGCAGTTCTTC. This gives the protein CASSVDGVGYNEQFF.

V is TRBV28 and J is TRBJ2-7, with unresolved D. This CDR3 is 14 amino acids long. Between the trimmed V and J ends, which lost 3 bases and 0 bases, there was a span of 9 bases. CDR1 and CDR2 from the germline V gene are MDHEN and SYDVKM. The chain's CDR3 is CASSLGVISYEQYV. In DNA form, the CDR3 reads TGTGCCAGCAGTTTGGGTGTTATCTCCTACGAGCAGTACGTC.

The CDR3 protein is CASSFAASDGELFF. The CDR3 DNA is TGTGCCAGCAGCTTCGCCGCGTCCGATGGGGAGCTGTTTTTT. V and J are TRBV7-9 and TRBJ2-2; D not resolved. V shed 3 bases and J shed 8 bases, with 13 bases lying between them. CDR1 and CDR2 (germline): SEHNR, FQNEAQ (reference sequence). This CDR3 has 14 residues.

This clonotype was counted only a few times. The chain uses TRBV10-3 and TRBJ2-1, with D perhaps TRBD1 or TRBD2 (6 bases each). Deletions cut 6 bases from V and 1 base from J, with 7 bases between. The V gene's germline CDR1 is ENHRY and CDR2 SYGVKD. This CDR3 contains 13 residues. Here the CDR3 reads CAIRGGSYNEQFF. As DNA, the CDR3 is TGTGCCATCAGAGGGGGGTCCTACAATGAGCAGTTCTTC.

This chain links TRBV21-1 with TRBJ2-1. TRBV21-1 is deemed a pseudogene. The CDR3 has 10 amino acids. CDR3 protein: CASSKVVRRF. In DNA form, the CDR3 reads TGTGCCAGCAGCAAAGTAGTTCGACGGTTC.

This clonotype was counted many times. The chain combines TRBV5-1 with TRBJ2-6; no clear D. CDR1 and CDR2 (germline): SGHRS, YFSETQ. The germline V and J ends were trimmed by 4 bases and 0 bases, with 11 bases remaining between them. CDR3 length: 16 amino acids. The CDR3 region has the DNA TGCGCCAGCAGCCCCCGTGGGGACTCTGGGGCCAACGTCCTGACTTTC. Amino acid sequence: CASSPRGDSGANVLTF.

The chain recombines TRBV6-5 with TRBJ1-1; 8 bases map to TRBD1. Germline V gives CDR1 MNHEY, CDR2 SVGAGI. The CDR3 has 15 amino acids. With 7 bases clipped from V and 3 bases from J, the junction kept 10 bases outside the gene matches. For the CDR3, the DNA is TGTGCCAGCACGATGTCAACAGGGGGGGACACTGAAGCTTTCTTT. Its protein is CASTMSTGGDTEAFF.

There are a few counts of this clonotype. The V gene is TRBV27, the J gene TRBJ2-7, with unresolved D. CDR3 length equals 14 residues. Germline loops: CDR1 MNHEY, CDR2 SMNVEV (reference sequence). V was shortened by 0 bases and J by 4 bases, with 10 bases between the two germline ends. In DNA form, the CDR3 reads TGTGCCAGCAGTTTATCCGGGCAGATGTACGAGCAGTACTTC. This encodes CASSLSGQMYEQYF.

V usage is TRBV7-8 and J usage is TRBJ2-5; 7 bases match TRBD2. The CDR3 has 15 residues. Germline CDR1 reads SGHVS; CDR2 reads FQNEAQ. J was trimmed by 6 bases and V by 2 bases; bases with no gene match: 9. CDR3 region: CASSLRAGEVQTQYF. CDR3 bases: TGTGCCAGCAGCTTAAGGGCGGGAGAGGTGCAGACCCAGTACTTC.

In its sample, this clonotype was seen a few times. The chain employs TRBV6-1 and TRBJ2-7; 11 bases agree with TRBD2. The ends lost 4 bases at V and 2 bases at J; junction bases unmatched: 1. The CDR3 loop spans 14 amino acids. Germline CDR1 and CDR2: MNHNS and SASEGT. The CDR3 DNA is TGTGCCAGCAGTGGACTAGCGGGGCCCTACGAGCAGTACTTC. Protein product: CASSGLAGPYEQYF.

The gene calls are TRBV7-2 and TRBJ1-2, with D unclear. CDR1 and CDR2 from the germline V gene are SGHTA and FQGNSA. The CDR3 length is 14 residues. Trimming took 5 bases from V and 5 from J, leaving 15 bases between them. DNA of the CDR3: TGTGCCAGCAGCCTCCTAGGCGGGGTTTATGGCTACACCTTC. Its protein is CASSLLGGVYGYTF.